The rows below give T cell receptor beta chains drawn from one sample of a study of CD8 T cells in Susac syndrome. TCRdb re-analysed the immunoSEQ multiplex PCR reads in MiXCR, keeping a single row per CDR3 protein. Of roughly 200,000 distinct CDR3 sequences listed, 85% to 95% are singletons. The sample comprised CD4+ T cells from PBMCs. The receptors were sampled from a human donor in good health. Each CDR3 is given with its conserved first and last residue. A D gene is named only where the DNA matches it firmly.

D gene: TRBD1
CDR3 length: 14
J gene: TRBJ2-1
V gene: TRBV7-2
CDR3 protein: CASSDRVALNEQFF
CDR3 DNA: TGTGCCAGCTCTGACAGGGTCGCTCTCAATGAGCAGTTCTTC

D gene: -
CDR3 length: 13
J gene: TRBJ1-1
V gene: TRBV29-1
CDR3 protein: CSVEDKQGLEAFF
CDR3 DNA: TGCAGCGTTGAAGATAAACAAGGACTTGAAGCTTTCTTT

D gene: -
CDR3 length: 13
J gene: TRBJ1-1
V gene: TRBV3-1
CDR3 protein: CASSQVPETEAFF
CDR3 DNA: TGTGCCAGCAGCCAAGTTCCCGAAACTGAAGCTTTCTTT

D gene: TRBD1
CDR3 length: 15
J gene: TRBJ1-1
V gene: TRBV6-5
CDR3 protein: CASSSLGGGDTEAFF
CDR3 DNA: TGTGCCAGCAGTTCCCTAGGGGGCGGCGACACTGAAGCTTTCTTT

D gene: -
CDR3 length: 12
J gene: TRBJ2-5
V gene: TRBV11-2
CDR3 protein: CASSTIQETQYF
CDR3 DNA: TGTGCCAGCAGCACGATCCAAGAGACCCAGTACTTC

D gene: -
CDR3 length: 16
J gene: TRBJ1-1
V gene: TRBV10-3
CDR3 protein: CAISEGLRKENTEAFF
CDR3 DNA: TGTGCCATCAGTGAGGGCCTCAGGAAGGAGAACACTGAAGCTTTCTTT

D gene: -
CDR3 length: 13
J gene: TRBJ2-1
V gene: TRBV5-1
CDR3 protein: CASSSSSYNEQFF
CDR3 DNA: TGTGCCAGTAGTAGTAGCTCCTACAATGAGCAGTTCTTC

D gene: -
CDR3 length: 15
J gene: TRBJ2-5
V gene: TRBV14
CDR3 protein: CASSRSWSSQETQYF
CDR3 DNA: TGTGCCAGCAGCCGTTCTTGGAGCTCCCAAGAGACCCAGTACTTC

D gene: -
CDR3 length: 15
J gene: TRBJ2-5
V gene: TRBV3-1
CDR3 protein: CASSPNVGGLETQYF
CDR3 DNA: TGTGCCAGCAGCCCTAACGTGGGGGGCCTCGAGACCCAGTACTTC

D gene: -
CDR3 length: 12
J gene: TRBJ2-7
V gene: TRBV2
CDR3 protein: CASSEFSYEQYF
CDR3 DNA: TGTGCCAGCAGTGAGTTCTCCTACGAGCAGTACTTC

D gene: -
CDR3 length: 14
J gene: TRBJ1-4
V gene: TRBV18
CDR3 protein: CASSPGATNEKLFF
CDR3 DNA: TGTGCCAGCTCACCAGGAGCAACTAATGAAAAACTGTTTTTT

D gene: -
CDR3 length: 13
J gene: TRBJ2-1
V gene: TRBV15
CDR3 protein: CATSRDGIREQFF
CDR3 DNA: TGTGCCACCAGCAGAGATGGGATACGCGAGCAGTTCTTC

D gene: -
CDR3 length: 14
J gene: TRBJ2-5
V gene: TRBV3-1
CDR3 protein: CASSRQAARETQYF
CDR3 DNA: TGTGCCAGCAGCCGCCAAGCAGCGAGGGAGACCCAGTACTTC

D gene: -
CDR3 length: 11
J gene: TRBJ2-4
V gene: TRBV20-1
CDR3 protein: CSATRENIQYF
CDR3 DNA: TGCAGTGCTACCCGGGAGAACATTCAGTACTTC

D gene: TRBD2
CDR3 length: 14
J gene: TRBJ2-3
V gene: TRBV15
CDR3 protein: CATSSGGGTDTQYF
CDR3 DNA: TGTGCCACCAGCTCGGGGGGAGGCACAGATACGCAGTATTTT

D gene: TRBD2
CDR3 length: 16
J gene: TRBJ2-3
V gene: TRBV12-3/TRBV12-4
CDR3 protein: CASSPTLAGGTDTQYF
CDR3 DNA: TGTGCCAGCAGTCCGACCCTAGCGGGGGGAACAGATACGCAGTATTTT

D gene: -
CDR3 length: 15
J gene: TRBJ2-1
V gene: TRBV6-5
CDR3 protein: CASSYVGGGYNEQFF
CDR3 DNA: TGTGCCAGCAGTTACGTGGGTGGGGGGTACAATGAGCAGTTCTTC

D gene: TRBD2
CDR3 length: 14
J gene: TRBJ2-3
V gene: TRBV20-1
CDR3 protein: CSAQRSGRADTQYF
CDR3 DNA: TGCAGTGCTCAGCGGAGCGGGAGGGCAGATACGCAGTATTTT

D gene: -
CDR3 length: 10
J gene: TRBJ1-4
V gene: TRBV29-1
CDR3 protein: CSGYSEKLFF
CDR3 DNA: TGCAGCGGATACAGTGAAAAACTGTTTTTT

D gene: -
CDR3 length: 14
J gene: TRBJ1-4
V gene: TRBV19
CDR3 protein: CASTLAGRTEKLFF
CDR3 DNA: TGTGCCAGTACCCTGGCAGGGCGTACGGAAAAACTGTTTTTT

D gene: -
CDR3 length: 15
J gene: TRBJ2-4
V gene: TRBV30
CDR3 protein: CAWSSLRHVLNIQYF
CDR3 DNA: TGTGCCTGGAGTTCTCTTCGACACGTTCTAAACATTCAGTACTTC

D gene: -
CDR3 length: 16
J gene: TRBJ2-5
V gene: TRBV30
CDR3 protein: CAWSVEFIRTAETQYF
CDR3 DNA: TGTGCCTGGAGTGTCGAGTTTATAAGGACCGCGGAGACCCAGTACTTC

D gene: TRBD1
CDR3 length: 13
J gene: TRBJ1-4
V gene: TRBV25-1
CDR3 protein: CASMGQGVEKLFF
CDR3 DNA: TGTGCCAGCATGGGACAGGGTGTTGAAAAACTGTTTTTT

D gene: -
CDR3 length: 11
J gene: TRBJ2-1
V gene: TRBV20-1
CDR3 protein: CSASTGPEQFF
CDR3 DNA: TGCAGTGCTAGTACAGGGCCTGAGCAGTTCTTC